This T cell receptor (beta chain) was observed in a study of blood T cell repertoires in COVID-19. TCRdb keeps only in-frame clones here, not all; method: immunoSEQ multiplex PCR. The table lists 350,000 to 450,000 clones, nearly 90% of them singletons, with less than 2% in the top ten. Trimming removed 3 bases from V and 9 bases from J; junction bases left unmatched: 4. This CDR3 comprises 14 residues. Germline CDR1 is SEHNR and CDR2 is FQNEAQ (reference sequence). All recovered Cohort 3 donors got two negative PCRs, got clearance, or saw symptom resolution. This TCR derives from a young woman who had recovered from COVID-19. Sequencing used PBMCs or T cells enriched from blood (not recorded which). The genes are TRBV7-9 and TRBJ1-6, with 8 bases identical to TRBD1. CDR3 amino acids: CASSFQGAGSPLHF. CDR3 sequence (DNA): TGTGCCAGCAGCTTTCAGGGGGCAGGTTCACCCCTCCACTTT.